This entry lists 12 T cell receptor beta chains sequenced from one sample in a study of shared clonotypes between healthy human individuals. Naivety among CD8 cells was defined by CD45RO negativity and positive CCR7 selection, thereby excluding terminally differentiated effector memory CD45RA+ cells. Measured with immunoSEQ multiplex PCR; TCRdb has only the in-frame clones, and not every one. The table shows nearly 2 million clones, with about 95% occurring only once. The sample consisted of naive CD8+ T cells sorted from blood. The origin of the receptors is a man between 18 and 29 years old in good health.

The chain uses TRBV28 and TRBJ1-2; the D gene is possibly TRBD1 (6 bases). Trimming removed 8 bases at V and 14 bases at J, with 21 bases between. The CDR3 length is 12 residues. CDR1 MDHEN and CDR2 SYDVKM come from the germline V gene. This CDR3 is CASLNRERNTTF. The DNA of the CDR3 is TGTGCCAGCCTCAACAGGGAACGGAACACAACCTTC.

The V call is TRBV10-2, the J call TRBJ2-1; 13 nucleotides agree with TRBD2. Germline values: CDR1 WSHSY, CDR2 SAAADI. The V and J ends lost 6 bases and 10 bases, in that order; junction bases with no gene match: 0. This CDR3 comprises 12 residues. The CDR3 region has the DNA TGCGCCAGCAGGGGACTAGCGGGGGAGCAGTTCTTC. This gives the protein CASRGLAGEQFF.

The CDR3 DNA reads TGTGCCAGCACCGGCCCCGGGAACACTGAAGCTTTCTTT. Protein: CASTGPGNTEAFF. The rearrangement uses TRBV5-4 and TRBJ1-1; D remains ambiguous. With 6 bases removed from V and 1 base from J, the gap between germline ends came to 10 bases. In germline, CDR1 is SGHNT, CDR2 YYREEE (reference sequence). CDR3 size: 13 residues.

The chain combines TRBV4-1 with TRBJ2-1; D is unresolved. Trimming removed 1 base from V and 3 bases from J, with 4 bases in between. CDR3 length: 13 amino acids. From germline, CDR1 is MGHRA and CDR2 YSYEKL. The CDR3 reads CASSQAVYNEQFF. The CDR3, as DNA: TGCGCCAGCAGCCAAGCCGTCTACAATGAGCAGTTCTTC.

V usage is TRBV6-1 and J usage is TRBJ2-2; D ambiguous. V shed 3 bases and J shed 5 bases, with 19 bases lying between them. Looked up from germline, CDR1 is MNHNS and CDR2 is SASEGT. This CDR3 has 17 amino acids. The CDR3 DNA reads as TGTGCCAGCAGTGACCCGATTCGTAAGGGTGCGACCGGGGAGCTGTTTTTT. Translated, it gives CASSDPIRKGATGELFF.

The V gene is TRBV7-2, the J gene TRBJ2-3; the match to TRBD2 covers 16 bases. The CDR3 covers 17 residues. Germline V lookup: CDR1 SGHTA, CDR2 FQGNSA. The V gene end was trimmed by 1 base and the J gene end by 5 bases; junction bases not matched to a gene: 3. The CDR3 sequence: CASSLEGLAGGLDTQYF. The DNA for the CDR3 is TGTGCCAGCAGCTTAGAGGGACTAGCGGGAGGGCTAGATACGCAGTATTTT.

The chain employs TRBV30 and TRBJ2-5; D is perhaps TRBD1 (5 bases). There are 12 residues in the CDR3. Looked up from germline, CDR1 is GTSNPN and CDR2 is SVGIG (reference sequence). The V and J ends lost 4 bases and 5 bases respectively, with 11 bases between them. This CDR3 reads CAWKVAGETQYF. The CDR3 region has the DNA TGTGCCTGGAAGGTTGCAGGGGAGACCCAGTACTTC.

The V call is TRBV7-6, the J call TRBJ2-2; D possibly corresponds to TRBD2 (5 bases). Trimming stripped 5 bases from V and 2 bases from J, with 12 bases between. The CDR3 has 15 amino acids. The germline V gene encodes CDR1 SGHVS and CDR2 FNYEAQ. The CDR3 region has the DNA TGTGCCAGCAGCCCACTAGAGATAAACACCGGGGAGCTGTTTTTT. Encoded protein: CASSPLEINTGELFF.

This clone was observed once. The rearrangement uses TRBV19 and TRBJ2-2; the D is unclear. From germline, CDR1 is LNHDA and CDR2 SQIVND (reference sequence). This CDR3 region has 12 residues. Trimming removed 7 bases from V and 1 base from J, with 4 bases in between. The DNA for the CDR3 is TGTGCCAGTACGGAGAACACCGGGGAGCTGTTTTTT. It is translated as CASTENTGELFF.

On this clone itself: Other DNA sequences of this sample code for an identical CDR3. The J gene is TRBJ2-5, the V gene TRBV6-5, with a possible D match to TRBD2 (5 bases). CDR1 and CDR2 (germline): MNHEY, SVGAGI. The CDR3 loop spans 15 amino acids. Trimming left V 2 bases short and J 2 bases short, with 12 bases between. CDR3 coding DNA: TGTGCCAGCAGTTACGTGACGGGGAATCAAGAGACCCAGTACTTC. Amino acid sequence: CASSYVTGNQETQYF.

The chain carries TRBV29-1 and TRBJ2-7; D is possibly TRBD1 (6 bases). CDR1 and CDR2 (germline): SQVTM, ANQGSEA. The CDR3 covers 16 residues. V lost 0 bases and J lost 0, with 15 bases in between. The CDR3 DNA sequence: TGCAGCGTTGAAGATGAGCGGCAGGGGAGCTCCTACGAGCAGTACTTC. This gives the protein CSVEDERQGSSYEQYF.

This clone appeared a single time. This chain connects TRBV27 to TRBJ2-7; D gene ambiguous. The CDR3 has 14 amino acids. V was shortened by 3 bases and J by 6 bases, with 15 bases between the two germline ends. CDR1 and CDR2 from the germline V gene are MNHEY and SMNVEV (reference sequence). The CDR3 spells CASSFAAPSGEQYF. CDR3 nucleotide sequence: TGTGCCAGCAGTTTTGCGGCCCCCTCGGGCGAGCAGTACTTC.